A single T cell receptor beta chain is shown here with its context. Trimming removed 7 bases from V and 0 bases from J, with 10 bases in between. Looked up from germline, CDR1 is SQVTM and CDR2 is ANQGSEA. The CDR3 has 13 residues. The PCR employed 60 Vbeta primers together with 13 Jbeta primers. Sequencing was performed with immunoSEQ multiplex PCR; in TCRdb, only in-frame clones are kept and a portion is missing. Of tens of thousands of clones listed, around 68% are singletons. The data originate from a study of cytomegalovirus exposure and HLA in healthy donors. This sequence joins TRBV29-1 and TRBJ2-1; possible D gene TRBD1, 6 bases. This clonotype originated in a woman in her 30s in good health and CMV-seronegative. Specimen: PBMCs. CDR3 DNA sequence: TGCAGCGGGCGACAGGACTCCTACAATGAGCAGTTCTTC. As protein: CSGRQDSYNEQFF.